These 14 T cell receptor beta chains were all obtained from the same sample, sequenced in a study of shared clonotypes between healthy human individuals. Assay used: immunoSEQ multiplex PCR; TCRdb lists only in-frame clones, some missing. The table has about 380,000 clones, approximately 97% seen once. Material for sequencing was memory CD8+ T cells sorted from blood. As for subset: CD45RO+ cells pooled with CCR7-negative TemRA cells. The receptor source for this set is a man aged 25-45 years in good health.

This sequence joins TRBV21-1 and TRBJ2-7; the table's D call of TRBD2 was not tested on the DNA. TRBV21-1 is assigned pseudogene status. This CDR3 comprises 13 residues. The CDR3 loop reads CASSKASGSEQYF. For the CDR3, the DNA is TGTGCCAGCAGCAAAGCTAGCGGGAGCGAGCAGTACTTC.

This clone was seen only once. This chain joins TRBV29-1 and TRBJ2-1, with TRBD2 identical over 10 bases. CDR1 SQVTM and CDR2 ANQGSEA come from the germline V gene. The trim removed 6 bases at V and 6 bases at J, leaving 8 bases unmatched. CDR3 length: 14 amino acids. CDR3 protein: CSVSAGGSGNEQFF. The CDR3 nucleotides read TGCAGCGTATCAGCGGGAGGGAGCGGCAATGAGCAGTTCTTC.

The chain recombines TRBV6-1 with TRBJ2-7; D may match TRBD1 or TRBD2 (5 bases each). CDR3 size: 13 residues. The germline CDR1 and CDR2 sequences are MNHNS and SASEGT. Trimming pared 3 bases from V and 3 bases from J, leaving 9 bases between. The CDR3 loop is CASSEGPNYEQYF. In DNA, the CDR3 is TGTGCCAGCAGTGAGGGACCGAACTACGAGCAGTACTTC.

CDR3 nucleotides: TGTGCCAGCGGTGAGGACATTCAGTACTTC. Protein product: CASGEDIQYF. The chain is built from TRBV6-5 and TRBJ2-4; D unresolved. Trimming stripped 8 bases from V and 8 bases from J, with 7 bases between. The CDR3 consists of 10 residues. Germline V lookup: CDR1 MNHEY, CDR2 SVGAGI.

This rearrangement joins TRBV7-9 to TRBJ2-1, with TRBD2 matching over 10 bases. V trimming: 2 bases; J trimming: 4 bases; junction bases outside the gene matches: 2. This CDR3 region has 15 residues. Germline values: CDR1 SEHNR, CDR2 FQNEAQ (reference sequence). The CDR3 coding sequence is TGTGCCAGCAGCTTACTAGCGGGAGTTTACAATGAGCAGTTCTTC. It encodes CASSLLAGVYNEQFF.

In DNA form, the CDR3 reads TGTGCCAGTTCCCAGGGACAGGGGGCTGGCGAGCAGTTCTTC. Encoded protein: CASSQGQGAGEQFF. V is TRBV19 and J is TRBJ2-1; TRBD1 agrees at 12 bases. Germline lookup yields CDR1 LNHDA and CDR2 SQIVND (reference sequence). V was pared by 8 bases and J by 10 bases, with 9 bases of the junction left unmatched. This CDR3 is built from 14 residues.

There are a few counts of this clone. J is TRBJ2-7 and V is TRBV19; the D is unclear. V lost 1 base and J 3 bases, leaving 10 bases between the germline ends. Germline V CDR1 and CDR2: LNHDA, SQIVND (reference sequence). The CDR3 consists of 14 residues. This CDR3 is CASSIASWDYEQYF. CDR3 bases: TGTGCCAGTAGTATAGCAAGTTGGGACTACGAGCAGTACTTC. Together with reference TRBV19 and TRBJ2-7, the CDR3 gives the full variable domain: DGGITQSPKYLFRKEGQNVTLSCEQNLNHDAMYWYRQDPGQGLRLIYYSQIVNDFQKGDIAEGYSVSREKKESFPLTVTSAQKNPTAFYLCASSIASWDYEQYFGPGTRLTVT.

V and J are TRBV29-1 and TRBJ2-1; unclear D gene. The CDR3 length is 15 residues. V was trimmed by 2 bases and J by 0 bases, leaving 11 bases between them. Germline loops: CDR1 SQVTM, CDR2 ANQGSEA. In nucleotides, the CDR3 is TGCAGCGTTGAACCGGGCCTGAGCTCCTACAATGAGCAGTTCTTC. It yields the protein CSVEPGLSSYNEQFF.

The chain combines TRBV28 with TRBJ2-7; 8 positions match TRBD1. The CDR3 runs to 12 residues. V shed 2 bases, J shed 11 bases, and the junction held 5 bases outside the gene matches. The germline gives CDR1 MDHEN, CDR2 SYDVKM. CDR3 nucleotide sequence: TGTGCCAGCAGTTTACCAGGGGGCTACGAGTACTTC. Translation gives CASSLPGGYEYF.

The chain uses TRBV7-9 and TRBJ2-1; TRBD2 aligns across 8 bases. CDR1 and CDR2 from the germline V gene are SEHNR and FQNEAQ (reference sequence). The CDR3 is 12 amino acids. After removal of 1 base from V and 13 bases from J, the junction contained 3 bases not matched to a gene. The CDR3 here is CASSLEREYQFF. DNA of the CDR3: TGTGCCAGCAGCTTAGAGCGGGAGTATCAGTTCTTC.

CDR3 sequence reads: CASTPSVQPQHF. DNA of the CDR3: TGTGCCAGCACCCCTTCGGTTCAGCCCCAGCATTTT. The chain uses TRBV28 and TRBJ1-5; D uncertain. V shed 7 bases and J shed 6 bases, with 10 bases lying between them. Germline CDR1 is MDHEN and CDR2 is SYDVKM. CDR3 size: 12 residues.

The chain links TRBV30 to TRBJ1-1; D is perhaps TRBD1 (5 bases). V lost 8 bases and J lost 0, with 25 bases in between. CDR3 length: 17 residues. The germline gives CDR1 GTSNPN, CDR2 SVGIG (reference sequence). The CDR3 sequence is CAGNPRGGRVMNTEAFF. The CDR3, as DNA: TGTGCCGGTAATCCCCGGGGGGGGAGGGTCATGAACACTGAAGCTTTCTTT.

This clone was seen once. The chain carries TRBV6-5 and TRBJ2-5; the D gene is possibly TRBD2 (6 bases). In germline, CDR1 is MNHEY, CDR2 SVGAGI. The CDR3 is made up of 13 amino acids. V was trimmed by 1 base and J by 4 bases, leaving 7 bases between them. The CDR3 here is CASSYWRAETQYF. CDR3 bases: TGTGCCAGCAGTTACTGGAGGGCAGAGACCCAGTACTTC.

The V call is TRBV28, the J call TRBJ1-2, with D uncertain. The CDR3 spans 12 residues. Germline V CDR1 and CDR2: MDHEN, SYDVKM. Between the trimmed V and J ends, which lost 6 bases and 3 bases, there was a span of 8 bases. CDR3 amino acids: CASRESDYGYTF. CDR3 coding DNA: TGTGCCAGCAGAGAATCGGACTATGGCTACACCTTC.